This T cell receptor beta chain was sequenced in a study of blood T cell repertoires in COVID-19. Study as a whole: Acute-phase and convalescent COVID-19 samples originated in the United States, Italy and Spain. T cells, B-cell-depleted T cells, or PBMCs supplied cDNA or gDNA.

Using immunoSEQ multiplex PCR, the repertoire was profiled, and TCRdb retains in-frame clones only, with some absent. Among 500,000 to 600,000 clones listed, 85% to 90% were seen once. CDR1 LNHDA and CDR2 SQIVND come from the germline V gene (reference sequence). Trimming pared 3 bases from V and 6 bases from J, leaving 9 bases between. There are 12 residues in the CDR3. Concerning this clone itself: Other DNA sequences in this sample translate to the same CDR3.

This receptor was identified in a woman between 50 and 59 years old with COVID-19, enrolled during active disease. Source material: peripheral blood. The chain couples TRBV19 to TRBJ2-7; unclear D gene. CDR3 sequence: CASSIPPGEQYF. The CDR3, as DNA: TGTGCCAGTAGTATCCCCCCGGGCGAGCAGTACTTC.